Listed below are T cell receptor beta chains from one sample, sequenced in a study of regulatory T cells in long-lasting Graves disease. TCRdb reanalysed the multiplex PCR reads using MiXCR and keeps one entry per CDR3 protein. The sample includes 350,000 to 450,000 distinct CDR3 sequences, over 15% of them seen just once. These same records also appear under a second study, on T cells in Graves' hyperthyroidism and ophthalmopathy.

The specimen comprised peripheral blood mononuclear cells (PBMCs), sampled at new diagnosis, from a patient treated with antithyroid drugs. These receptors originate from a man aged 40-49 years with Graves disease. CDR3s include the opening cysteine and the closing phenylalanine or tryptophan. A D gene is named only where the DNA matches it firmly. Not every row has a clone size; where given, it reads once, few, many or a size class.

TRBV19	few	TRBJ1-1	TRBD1	CASRTGPGGTEAFF	TGTGCCAGTAGAACGGGGCCAGGGGGCACTGAAGCTTTCTTT
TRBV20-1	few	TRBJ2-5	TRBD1	CSARVGGRETQYF	TGCAGTGCTAGAGTAGGGGGCCGAGAGACCCAGTACTTC
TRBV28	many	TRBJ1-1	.	CASSLLTVENTEAFF	TGTGCCAGCAGCCTACTGACTGTTGAGAACACTGAAGCTTTCTTT
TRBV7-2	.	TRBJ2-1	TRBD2	CASSLNSGSANEQFF	TGTGCCAGCAGCTTAAATAGCGGGAGCGCCAATGAGCAGTTCTTC
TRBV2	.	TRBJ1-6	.	CASSPRTSVGSPLHF	TGTGCCAGCAGCCCCCGAACGAGCGTTGGGTCACCCCTCCACTTT
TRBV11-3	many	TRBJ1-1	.	CASSLELYGAKMNTEAFF	TGTGCCAGCAGCTTAGAACTTTACGGGGCCAAAATGAACACTGAAGCTTTCTTT
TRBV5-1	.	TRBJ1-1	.	CASDLGYGNSEAFF	TGCGCCAGCGACCTCGGGTACGGGAACTCTGAAGCTTTCTTT
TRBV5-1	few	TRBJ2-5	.	CASSMVGAETQYF	TGCGCCAGCAGCATGGTGGGGGCAGAGACCCAGTACTTC
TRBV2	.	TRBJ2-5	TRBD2	CASSQAGGPQETQYF	TGTGCCAGCAGTCAGGCGGGGGGCCCTCAAGAGACCCAGTACTTC
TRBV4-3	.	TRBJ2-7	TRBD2	CASSQRLAGGSEIYEQYF	TGCGCCAGCAGCCAGAGACTAGCGGGGGGCTCTGAAATCTACGAGCAGTACTTC
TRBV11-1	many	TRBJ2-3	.	CASSHRDFTDTQYF	TGTGCCAGCAGCCACCGGGACTTCACAGATACGCAGTATTTT
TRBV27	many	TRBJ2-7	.	CASSSNGAYEQYF	TGTGCCAGCAGTTCCAACGGGGCCTACGAGCAGTACTTC
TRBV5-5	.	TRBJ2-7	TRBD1	CASSEGQGEYYEQYF	TGTGCCAGCAGCGAGGGACAGGGAGAATACTACGAGCAGTACTTC
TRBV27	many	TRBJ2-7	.	CASSQGPLVDEQYF	TGTGCCAGCAGTCAAGGGCCCCTGGTCGACGAGCAGTACTTC
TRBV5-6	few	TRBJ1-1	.	CASRDLMGATDTEAFF	TGTGCCAGCAGAGACCTAATGGGGGCTACGGACACTGAAGCTTTCTTT
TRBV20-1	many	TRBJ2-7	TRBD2	CSARGGSPYEQYF	TGCAGTGCTAGGGGGGGGTCTCCCTACGAGCAGTACTTC
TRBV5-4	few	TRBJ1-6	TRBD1	CASSAGTGGMDSPLHF	TGTGCCAGCAGCGCCGGGACAGGGGGGATGGATTCACCCCTCCACTTT
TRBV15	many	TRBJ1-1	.	CATSPGFGTEAFF	TGTGCCACCAGTCCGGGGTTTGGCACTGAAGCTTTCTTT
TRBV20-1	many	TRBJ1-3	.	CSAPAGASSGNTIYF	TGCAGTGCCCCGGCGGGGGCGAGCTCTGGAAACACCATATATTTT
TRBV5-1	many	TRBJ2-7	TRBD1	CASSLTGTGYGYEQYF	TGCGCCAGCAGCTTAACAGGGACAGGGTATGGCTACGAGCAGTACTTC
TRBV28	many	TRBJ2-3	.	CASSLAGTGTQYF	TGTGCCAGCAGTTTAGCGGGAACGGGTACGCAGTATTTT
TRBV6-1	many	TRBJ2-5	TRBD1	CASSTGTGGETQYF	TGTGCCAGCAGCACCGGGACAGGGGGCGAGACCCAGTACTTC
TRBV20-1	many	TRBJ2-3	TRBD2	CSASSGGTDTQYF	TGCAGTGCTTCTAGCGGGGGCACAGATACGCAGTATTTT
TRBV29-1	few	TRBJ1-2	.	CSVEDRTRYTF	TGCAGCGTTGAAGATCGGACTCGCTACACCTTC
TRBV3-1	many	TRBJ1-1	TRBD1	CASKDRRGTEAFF	TGTGCCAGCAAGGACAGGAGAGGCACTGAAGCTTTCTTT
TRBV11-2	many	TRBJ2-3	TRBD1	CASSGSWTGFTDTQYF	TGTGCCAGCAGCGGATCTTGGACAGGGTTCACAGATACGCAGTATTTT
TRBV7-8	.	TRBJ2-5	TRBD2	CASSFPSSGGYNEQYF	TGTGCCAGCAGCTTTCCCTCGAGCGGGGGATACAATGAGCAGTACTTC
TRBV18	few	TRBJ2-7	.	CASSPRGGRPSYEQYF	TGTGCCAGCTCACCAAGAGGAGGCCGCCCCTCCTACGAGCAGTACTTC
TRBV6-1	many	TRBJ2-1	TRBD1	CASSDRFANEQFF	TGTGCCAGCTCGGACAGGTTCGCGAATGAGCAGTTCTTC
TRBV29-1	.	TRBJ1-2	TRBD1	CSVDLLTGGYGYTF	TGCAGCGTTGATCTGCTGACAGGGGGCTATGGCTACACCTTC
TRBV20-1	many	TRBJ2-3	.	CRSEHGDTQYF	TGCAGGAGTGAACACGGGGATACGCAGTATTTT